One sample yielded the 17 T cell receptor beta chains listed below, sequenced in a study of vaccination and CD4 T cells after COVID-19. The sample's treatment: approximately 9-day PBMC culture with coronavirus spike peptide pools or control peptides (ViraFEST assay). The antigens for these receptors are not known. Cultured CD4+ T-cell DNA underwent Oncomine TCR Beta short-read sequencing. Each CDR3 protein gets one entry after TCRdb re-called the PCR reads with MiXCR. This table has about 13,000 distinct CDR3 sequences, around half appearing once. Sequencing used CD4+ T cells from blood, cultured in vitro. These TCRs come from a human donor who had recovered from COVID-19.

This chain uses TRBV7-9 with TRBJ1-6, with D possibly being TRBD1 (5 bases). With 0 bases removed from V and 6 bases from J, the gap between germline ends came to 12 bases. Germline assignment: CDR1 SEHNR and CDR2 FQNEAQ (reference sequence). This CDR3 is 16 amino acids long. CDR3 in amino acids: CASSLAGGGFNSPLHF. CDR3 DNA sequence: TGTGCCAGCAGCTTAGCGGGGGGAGGGTTTAATTCACCCCTCCACTTT.

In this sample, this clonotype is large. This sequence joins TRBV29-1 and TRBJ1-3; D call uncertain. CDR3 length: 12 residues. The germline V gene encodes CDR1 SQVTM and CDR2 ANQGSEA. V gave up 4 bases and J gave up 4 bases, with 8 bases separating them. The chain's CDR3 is CSVGAAGNTIYF. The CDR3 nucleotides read TGCAGCGTTGGAGCTGCAGGAAACACCATATATTTT.

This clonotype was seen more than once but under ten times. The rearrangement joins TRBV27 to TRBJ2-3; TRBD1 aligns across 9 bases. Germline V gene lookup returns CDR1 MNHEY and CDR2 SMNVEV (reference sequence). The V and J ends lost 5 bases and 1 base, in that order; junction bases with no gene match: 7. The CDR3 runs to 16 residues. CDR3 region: CASSPVRTGGTDTQYF. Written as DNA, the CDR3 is TGTGCCAGCAGTCCCGTACGGACAGGGGGCACAGATACGCAGTATTTT.

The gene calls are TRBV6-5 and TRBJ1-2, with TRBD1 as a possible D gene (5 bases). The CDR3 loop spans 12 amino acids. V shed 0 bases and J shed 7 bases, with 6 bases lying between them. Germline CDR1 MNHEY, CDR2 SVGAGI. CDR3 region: CASSYSGGGYTF. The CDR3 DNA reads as TGTGCCAGCAGTTACTCGGGGGGTGGCTACACCTTC.

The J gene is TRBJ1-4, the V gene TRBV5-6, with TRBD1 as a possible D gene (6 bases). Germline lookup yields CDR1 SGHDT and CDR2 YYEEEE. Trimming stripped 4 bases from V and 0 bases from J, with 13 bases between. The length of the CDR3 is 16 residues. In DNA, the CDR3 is TGTGCCAGCAGCCGCCTTAGGGGGGCAACTAATGAAAAACTGTTTTTT. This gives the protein CASSRLRGATNEKLFF.

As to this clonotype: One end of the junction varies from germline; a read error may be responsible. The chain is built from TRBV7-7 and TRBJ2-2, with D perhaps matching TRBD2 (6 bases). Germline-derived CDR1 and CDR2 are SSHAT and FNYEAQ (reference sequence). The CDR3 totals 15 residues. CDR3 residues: CASSSLSGNTGELFF. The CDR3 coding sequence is TGTGCTAGCAGCTCCCTTAGCGGAAACACCGGGGAGCTGTTTTTT.

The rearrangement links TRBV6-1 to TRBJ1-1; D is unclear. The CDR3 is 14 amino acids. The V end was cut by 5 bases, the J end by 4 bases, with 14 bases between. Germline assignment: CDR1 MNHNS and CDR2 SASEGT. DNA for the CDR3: TGTGCCAGCAGTAGGACTATTGGCGGCACTGAAGCTTTCTTT. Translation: CASSRTIGGTEAFF.

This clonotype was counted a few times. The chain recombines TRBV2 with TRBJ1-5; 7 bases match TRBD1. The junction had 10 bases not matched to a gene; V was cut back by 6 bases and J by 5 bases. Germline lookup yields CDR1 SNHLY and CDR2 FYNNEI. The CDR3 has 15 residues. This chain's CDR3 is CASRAGGIVYQPQHF. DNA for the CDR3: TGTGCCAGCAGAGCAGGGGGGATCGTGTATCAGCCCCAGCATTTT.

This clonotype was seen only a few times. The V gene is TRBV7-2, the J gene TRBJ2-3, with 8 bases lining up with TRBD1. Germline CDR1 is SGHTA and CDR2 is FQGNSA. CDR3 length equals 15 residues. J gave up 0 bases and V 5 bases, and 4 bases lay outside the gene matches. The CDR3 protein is CASSPRTGSTDTQYF. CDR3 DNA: TGTGCCAGCAGCCCACGGACAGGGAGCACAGATACGCAGTATTTT.

The CDR3 region has the DNA TGTGCCAGCTCACCTACGACAGATGAAGCTTTCTTT. As protein: CASSPTTDEAFF. The rearrangement uses TRBV18 and TRBJ1-1, with D perhaps TRBD1 (5 bases). Trimming shortened V by 3 bases and J by 7 bases, and 9 bases separated the two germline ends. The CDR3 contains 12 residues. The germline gives CDR1 KGHSH, CDR2 LQKENI.

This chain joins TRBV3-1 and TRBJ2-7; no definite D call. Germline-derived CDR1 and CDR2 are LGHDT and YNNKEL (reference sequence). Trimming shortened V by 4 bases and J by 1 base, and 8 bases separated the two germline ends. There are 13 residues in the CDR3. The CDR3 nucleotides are TGTGCCAGCAGCCCCTGGGCTTCCTACGAGCAGTACTTC. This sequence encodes CASSPWASYEQYF.

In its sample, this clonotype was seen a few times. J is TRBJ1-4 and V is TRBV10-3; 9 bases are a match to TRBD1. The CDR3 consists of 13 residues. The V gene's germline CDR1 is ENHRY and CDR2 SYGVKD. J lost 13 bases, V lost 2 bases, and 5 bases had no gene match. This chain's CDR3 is CAISEATGGLLFF. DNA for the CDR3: TGTGCCATCAGTGAGGCCACAGGGGGCTTACTGTTTTTT.

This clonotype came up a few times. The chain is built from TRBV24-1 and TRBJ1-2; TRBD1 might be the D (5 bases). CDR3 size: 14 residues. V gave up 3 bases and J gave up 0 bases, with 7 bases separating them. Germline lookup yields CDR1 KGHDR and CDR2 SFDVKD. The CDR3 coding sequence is TGTGCCACCAGTGATGGGACGGCTAACTATGGCTACACCTTC. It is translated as CATSDGTANYGYTF.

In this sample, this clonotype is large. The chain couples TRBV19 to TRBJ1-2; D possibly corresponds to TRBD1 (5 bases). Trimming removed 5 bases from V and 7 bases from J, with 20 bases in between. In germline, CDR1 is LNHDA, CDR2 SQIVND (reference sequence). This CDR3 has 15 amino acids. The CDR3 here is CASSAGLLIEGGYTF. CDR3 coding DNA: TGTGCCAGTAGTGCGGGACTCCTAATCGAGGGTGGCTACACCTTC.

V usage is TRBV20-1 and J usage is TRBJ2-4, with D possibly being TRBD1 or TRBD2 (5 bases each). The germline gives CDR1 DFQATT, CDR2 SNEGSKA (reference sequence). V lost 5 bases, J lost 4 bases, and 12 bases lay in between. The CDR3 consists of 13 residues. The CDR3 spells CSASSGAKNIQYF. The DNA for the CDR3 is TGCAGTGCTTCCTCCGGGGCTAAAAACATTCAGTACTTC.

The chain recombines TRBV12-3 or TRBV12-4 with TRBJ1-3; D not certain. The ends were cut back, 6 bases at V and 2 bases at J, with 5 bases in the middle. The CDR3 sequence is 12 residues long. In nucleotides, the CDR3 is TGTGCCAGCAGCGTCACTGGAAACACCATATATTTT. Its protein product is CASSVTGNTIYF.

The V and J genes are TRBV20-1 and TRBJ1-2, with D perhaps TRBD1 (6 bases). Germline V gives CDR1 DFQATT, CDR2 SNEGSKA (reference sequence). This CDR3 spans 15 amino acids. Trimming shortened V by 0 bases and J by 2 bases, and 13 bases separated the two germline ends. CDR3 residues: CSARDVGQPNYGYTF. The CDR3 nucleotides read TGCAGTGCTAGAGATGTCGGACAGCCGAACTATGGCTACACCTTC.